Presented here are 8 T cell receptor beta chains from one specimen sequenced in a study of blood T cell repertoires in COVID-19. The table came from immunoSEQ multiplex PCR; TCRdb's copy has only in-frame clones and leaves some out. Among 150,000 to 200,000 clones listed, around nine tenths were seen once. The sequencing sample was made of peripheral blood. These receptors all come from a man aged 65-85 years with acute or convalescent COVID-19.

J is TRBJ2-1 and V is TRBV2; D may be TRBD2 (5 bases). There are 12 residues in the CDR3. Looked up from germline, CDR1 is SNHLY and CDR2 is FYNNEI. V lost 9 bases and J 4 bases, leaving 10 bases between the germline ends. The CDR3 protein is CASTRGYNEQFF. The CDR3 bases are TGTGCCAGTACTAGAGGGTACAATGAGCAGTTCTTC.

This clone was seen once. This chain joins TRBV9 and TRBJ2-7; 13 nucleotides match TRBD2. Per germline, CDR1 SGDLS and CDR2 YYNGEE. This CDR3 region has 15 residues. With V trimmed by 0 bases and J by 3 bases, 0 bases remained unmatched. The CDR3 DNA reads as TGTGCCAGCAGCGTAGGACTAGCGGGAGGCTACGAGCAGTACTTC. This gives the protein CASSVGLAGGYEQYF.

This clone is a singleton in its sample. This chain uses TRBV28 with TRBJ2-7; 7 nucleotides line up with TRBD1. Looked up from germline, CDR1 is MDHEN and CDR2 is SYDVKM. The V gene end was trimmed by 7 bases and the J gene end by 2 bases; junction bases not matched to a gene: 8. This CDR3 has 14 residues. For the CDR3, the DNA is TGTGCCAGCAACTATCCGGGACAGACCTACGAGCAGTACTTC. Translated: CASNYPGQTYEQYF.

The chain employs TRBV2 and TRBJ1-2, with D hard to call. Germline values: CDR1 SNHLY, CDR2 FYNNEI. Trimming left V 4 bases short and J 8 bases short, with 8 bases between. This CDR3 has 11 amino acids. The CDR3 protein is CASSGQAGYTF. In nucleotides, the CDR3 is TGTGCCAGCAGTGGTCAGGCGGGCTACACCTTC. Together with reference TRBV2 and TRBJ1-2, the CDR3 gives the full variable domain: EPEVTQTPSHQVTQMGQEVILRCVPISNHLYFYWYRQILGQKVEFLVSFYNNEISEKSEIFDDQFSVERPDGSNFTLKIRSTKLEDSAMYFCASSGQAGYTFGSGTRLTVV.

V gene TRBV10-3 combines with J gene TRBJ2-5; 7 bases match TRBD2. CDR1 and CDR2 from the germline V gene are ENHRY and SYGVKD. The CDR3 length is 14 residues. V lost 6 bases and J lost 2; bases outside the gene matches: 6. The CDR3 sequence is CAISAGGDQETQYF. CDR3 bases: TGTGCCATCAGCGCTGGGGGGGATCAAGAGACCCAGTACTTC.

The rearrangement uses TRBV27 and TRBJ2-7; 11 bases agree with TRBD2. Per the germline V gene, CDR1 is MNHEY and CDR2 is SMNVEV (reference sequence). This CDR3 is 16 amino acids long. V lost 5 bases and J lost 4; bases outside the gene matches: 10. The CDR3 DNA sequence: TGTGCCAGCAGTCCGCGGACTAGCGGGCCCGTTTACGAGCAGTACTTC. This codes for CASSPRTSGPVYEQYF.

The J gene is TRBJ2-7, the V gene TRBV5-1; TRBD2 is a possible D gene (5 bases). The CDR3 contains 11 residues. Trimming shortened V by 4 bases and J by 3 bases, and 5 bases separated the two germline ends. CDR1 and CDR2 (germline): SGHRS, YFSETQ. The CDR3, as DNA: TGCGCCAGCAGCGACTACTACGAGCAGTACTTC. Translated, it gives CASSDYYEQYF.

This chain joins TRBV6-6 and TRBJ1-5; weak D call: TRBD1 (5 bases). Trimming left V 10 bases short and J 7 bases short, with 20 bases between. Per germline, CDR1 MNHNY and CDR2 SVGAGI (reference sequence). This CDR3 spans 14 amino acids. The CDR3 region is CATIPPGVGQPQHF. CDR3 DNA sequence: TGTGCCACCATCCCCCCGGGGGTGGGGCAGCCCCAGCATTTT.